These 13 T cell receptor beta chains share one sample of origin, sequenced in a study of CXCR3-negative and CXCR3-positive naive CD8 T cells. Overall study findings and caveats: More hydrophobic TRB CDR3s were found in CXCR3-positive naive cells than in CXCR3-negative naive cells.

Antigens of these TCRs are unknown. The libraries of TRB cDNA were prepared using 5' RACE with UMI labels. TCRdb re-called the 5' RACE reads; every CDR3 protein appears as one record, without DNA. The sample has about 92,000 distinct CDR3 sequences. Sequenced: naive CXCR3+ CD8+ T cells from blood. As for subset: CD45RO-CCR7+CD27+CD95- naive CD8+ T cells expressing CXCR3 (TNR3+). The source of these receptors is a human donor in good health. Some clones in this sample may be carry-over from other donors' samples.

The genes are TRBV3-1 and TRBJ2-2; with no DNA, the TCRdb D assignment of TRBD2 cannot be verified. The length of the CDR3 is 17 residues. The V gene's germline CDR1 is LGHDT and CDR2 YNNKEL (reference sequence). CDR3 region: CASSQPLRDYMTGELFF.

The chain recombines TRBV7-9 with TRBJ1-5; the TRBD1 assignment by TCRdb is unverifiable without DNA. The CDR3 consists of 14 residues. The V gene's germline CDR1 is SEHNR and CDR2 FQNEAQ (reference sequence). The CDR3 spells CASSPGQLNQPQHF.

The chain carries TRBV3-1 and TRBJ1-1; TCRdb lists TRBD1, though no DNA is available to test this call. From germline, CDR1 is LGHDT and CDR2 YNNKEL (reference sequence). This CDR3 has 14 residues. CDR3 in amino acids: CASSQLTGFTEAFF.

The rearrangement links TRBV29-1 to TRBJ2-2; checking the TCRdb D call of TRBD1 is not possible without DNA. Germline assignment: CDR1 SQVTM and CDR2 ANQGSEA. This CDR3 comprises 17 residues. This CDR3 is CSVEGGRGSMNTGELFF.

V usage is TRBV7-2 and J usage is TRBJ2-3. CDR1 and CDR2 from the germline V gene are SGHTA and FQGNSA. The CDR3 spans 12 residues. CDR3 sequence: CASSLASDTQYF.

The chain couples TRBV28 to TRBJ2-3. The germline V gene encodes CDR1 MDHEN and CDR2 SYDVKM. CDR3 length: 14 amino acids. The CDR3 here is CASSLLTRTDTQYF. The variable domain in full, with the rest retrieved from reference TRBV28 and TRBJ2-3, is DVKVTQSSRYLVKRTGEKVFLECVQDMDHENMFWYRQDPGLGLRLIYFSYDVKMKEKGDIPEGYSVSREKKERFSLILESASTNQTSMYLCASSLLTRTDTQYFGPGTRLTVL.

The chain combines TRBV12-3 or TRBV12-4 with TRBJ2-1; no DNA is available, so the TRBD1 call from TCRdb remains unchecked. This CDR3 has 16 residues. The CDR3: CASSWAQTPGFGEQFF.

The chain employs TRBV7-8 and TRBJ1-1. Per the germline V gene, CDR1 is SGHVS and CDR2 is FQNEAQ. This CDR3 is 12 amino acids long. This CDR3 is CASSDAAYEAFF. Complete variable domain (other parts from reference TRBV7-8 and TRBJ1-1): GAGVSQSPRYKVAKRGQDVALRCDPISGHVSLFWYQQALGQGPEFLTYFQNEAQLDKSGLPSDRFFAERPEGSVSTLKIQRTQQEDSAVYLCASSDAAYEAFFGQGTRLTVV.

The chain recombines TRBV20-1 with TRBJ2-2; TCRdb gives TRBD2 as the D gene, but with no DNA this cannot be confirmed. This CDR3 region has 14 residues. Germline values: CDR1 DFQATT, CDR2 SNEGSKA (reference sequence). CDR3 region: CSASQGGPLGELFF.

The chain is built from TRBV9 and TRBJ2-1. This CDR3 region has 12 residues. CDR1 and CDR2 from the germline V gene are SGDLS and YYNGEE. This chain's CDR3 is CASSHLGDEQFF.

This chain uses TRBV20-1 with TRBJ2-3; TCRdb's D gene call, TRBD2, goes unchecked for lack of DNA. Germline V gene data show CDR1 as DFQATT and CDR2 as SNEGSKA (reference sequence). The CDR3 totals 17 residues. The CDR3 here is CSARAPTDRTPRDTQYF.

The chain is built from TRBV12-3 or TRBV12-4 and TRBJ2-2; absent DNA, TCRdb's TRBD1 call cannot be checked. This CDR3 is built from 15 residues. The CDR3 protein is CASSEGAGGTGELFF.

The genes are TRBV7-9 and TRBJ2-7; TCRdb picks TRBD2, but there is no DNA to check that call. CDR1 and CDR2 (germline): SEHNR, FQNEAQ (reference sequence). The CDR3 sequence is 15 residues long. The CDR3 loop is CASSFGTSGAYEQYF.